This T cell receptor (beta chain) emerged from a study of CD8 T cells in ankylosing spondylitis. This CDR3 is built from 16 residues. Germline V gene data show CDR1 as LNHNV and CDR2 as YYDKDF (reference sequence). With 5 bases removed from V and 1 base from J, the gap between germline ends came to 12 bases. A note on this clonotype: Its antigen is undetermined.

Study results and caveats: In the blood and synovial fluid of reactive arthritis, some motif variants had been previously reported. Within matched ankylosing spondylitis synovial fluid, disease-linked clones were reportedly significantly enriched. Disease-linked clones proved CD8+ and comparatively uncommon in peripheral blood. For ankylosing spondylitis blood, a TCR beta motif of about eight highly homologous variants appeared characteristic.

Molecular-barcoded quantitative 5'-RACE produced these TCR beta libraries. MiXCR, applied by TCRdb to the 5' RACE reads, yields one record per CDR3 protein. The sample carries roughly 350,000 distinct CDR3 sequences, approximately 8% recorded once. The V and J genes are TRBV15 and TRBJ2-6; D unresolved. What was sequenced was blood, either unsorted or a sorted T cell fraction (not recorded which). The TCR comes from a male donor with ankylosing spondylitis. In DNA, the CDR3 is TGTGCCACCAGCTTGGTTAGAGATTCTGGGGCCAACGTCCTGACTTTC. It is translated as CATSLVRDSGANVLTF.